Listed below are T cell receptor beta chains from one sample, sequenced in a study of cytomegalovirus exposure and HLA in healthy donors. Repertoires were generated with immunoSEQ multiplex PCR, while TCRdb's copy carries only in-frame clones and drops some. Of about 190,000 clones in the sample, around 81% were seen once. The specimen was PBMCs. These receptors all stem from a woman aged 25 to 39 in good health and CMV-seronegative. Each CDR3 is given without its conserved first and last residue. The order of the fields is D gene, V gene, CDR3 length, CDR3 protein. D genes are given only for firm matches.

NA | TRBV27 | 14 | ASSLSRTLFTDTQY
TRBD2 | TRBV19 | 19 | ASSIFVPGLAGDSSYNEQF
TRBD1 | TRBV4-3 | 14 | ASSQVEGAGTDTQY
NA | TRBV2 | 13 | ASSDWGSGKYGYT
TRBD1 | TRBV5-1 | 13 | ASGIPGQNYNEQF
NA | TRBV7-9 | 15 | ASSLLGTAKGDTEAF
NA | TRBV7-2 | 12 | ASIMNRANGELF
TRBD1 | TRBV27 | 13 | ASSFRDRGLFGYT
NA | TRBV5-1 | 13 | ASSSADMNTGELF
NA | TRBV14 | 15 | ASSQRLDSAGAGELF
NA | TRBV4-3 | 16 | ASSQDRLVGGLNTEAF
TRBD2 | TRBV28 | 14 | ASSPGPTGGIDEQY
TRBD1 | TRBV27 | 13 | ASSFGDRDDNEQF
TRBD1 | TRBV28 | 13 | ASSPLDRAGEKLF
NA | TRBV19 | 11 | ASSRTVTYEQY
TRBD1 | TRBV5-4 | 11 | ASSSWDSYEQY
TRBD1 | TRBV7-2 | 16 | ASSLTGTGGARSTEAF
NA | TRBV5-1 | 13 | ASSLGTADTYEQY
TRBD1 | TRBV5-1 | 13 | ASSHGQGAQETQY
TRBD2 | TRBV7-2 | 15 | ASSLGGSLGEGYEQY
NA | TRBV4-1 | 13 | ASSQVGLGSYEQY
NA | TRBV6-6 | 10 | ASSLYSGELF
NA | TRBV28 | 12 | ASSDDDTPYEQY
NA | TRBV27 | 14 | ASTARGAVRTGELF
NA | TRBV6-5 | 13 | ASSYHGGWNYGYT
NA | TRBV10-3 | 11 | AISERGTGELF
TRBD1 | TRBV28 | 14 | ASSSSAGTGTYEQY
NA | TRBV29-1 | 12 | SVVGRSGGGEQY
NA | TRBV9 | 12 | ASSTQGSRVEQF
TRBD1 | TRBV5-1 | 12 | ASSLNGQGGEQY
TRBD1 | TRBV7-9 | 12 | ASSLVGTAYEQY
NA | TRBV7-8 | 12 | ASSIQGALYEQY
NA | TRBV28 | 12 | ASSLGGQAYEQY
NA | TRBV18 | 15 | ASSPQFLGLRESEQF
TRBD1 | TRBV7-8 | 12 | ASSLATGGYEQF
NA | TRBV15 | 11 | ATSREAGYEQY
NA | TRBV19 | 14 | ASTPSLTSPPGEQY